A single sample gave rise to the 16 T cell receptor beta chains below, sequenced in a study of CD4 T cells in relation to SARS-CoV-2 and coronaviruses. Before the COVID-19 pandemic, during about 2011-2019, CD4+ T cells were taken from unexposed donors. Clones were read by immunoSEQ multiplex PCR, and TCRdb kept only the in-frame ones, dropping some. The sample has approximately 70,000 clones; 90% to 95% are singletons. The sequencing input was naive CD4+ T cells from PBMCs. Subset described: naive CD4+ T cells isolated by negative enrichment. Receptors were obtained from a human donor in good health.

V usage is TRBV12-5 and J usage is TRBJ2-2, with D hard to call. This CDR3 comprises 14 residues. Trimming pared 1 base from V and 6 bases from J, leaving 9 bases between. Germline lookup yields CDR1 LGHNT and CDR2 FRNRAP. In nucleotides, the CDR3 is TGTGCTAGTGGTTTGGGGCTTGGGGCCGGGGAGCTGTTTTTT. Its protein is CASGLGLGAGELFF.

V gene TRBV5-5 combines with J gene TRBJ2-7; no definite D call. The CDR3 contains 12 residues. CDR1 is SGHKS, CDR2 YYEKEE, per germline (reference sequence). V was trimmed by 2 bases and J by 2 bases, leaving 5 bases between them. The CDR3 reads CASSLSAYEQYF. The DNA for the CDR3 is TGTGCCAGCAGCTTATCGGCCTACGAGCAGTACTTC.

Remarks on this clone: Other DNA sequences within the sample encode an identical CDR3. V usage is TRBV5-4 and J usage is TRBJ2-7; a weak D match, TRBD2 (5 bases). CDR3 length equals 14 residues. Germline CDR1 SGHNT, CDR2 YYREEE (reference sequence). Trimming removed 1 base from V and 4 bases from J, with 12 bases in between. Written as DNA, the CDR3 is TGTGCCAGCAGCTTGTCGGGGAACTCTTACGAGCAGTACTTC. This translates into CASSLSGNSYEQYF.

The chain employs TRBV28 and TRBJ1-2; D is undetermined. Between the trimmed V and J ends, which lost 5 bases and 4 bases, there was a span of 17 bases. The germline V gene has CDR1 MDHEN and CDR2 SYDVKM. The CDR3 is 15 amino acids. CDR3 sequence (DNA): TGTGCCAGCAGTCTCTGGAGGATGGGAAGCTATGGCTACACCTTC. Its protein is CASSLWRMGSYGYTF.

The chain has TRBV5-1 and TRBJ2-2; D not resolved. The germline CDR1 and CDR2 sequences are SGHRS and YFSETQ. This CDR3 region has 14 residues. The V end was cut by 6 bases, the J end by 0 bases, with 9 bases between. The CDR3 DNA reads as TGCGCCAGCATTCAGGTTCCGAACACCGGGGAGCTGTTTTTT. It codes for CASIQVPNTGELFF.

The J gene is TRBJ1-6, the V gene TRBV27, with a possible D match to TRBD1 (6 bases). The length of the CDR3 is 13 residues. From germline, CDR1 is MNHEY and CDR2 SMNVEV (reference sequence). V was pared by 5 bases and J by 10 bases, with 12 bases between. The CDR3 DNA reads as TGTGCCAGCAGTCCCAGGGGCAAATCACCCCTCCACTTT. It codes for CASSPRGKSPLHF.

Only one count was recorded for this clone. The chain uses TRBV19 and TRBJ2-7; D is possibly TRBD1 (6 bases). Trimming stripped 3 bases from V and 5 bases from J, with 17 bases between. Germline V CDR1 and CDR2: LNHDA, SQIVND (reference sequence). The CDR3 is made up of 15 amino acids. The CDR3 region has the DNA TGTGCCAGTAGTATCGGCAATGACAGGTCCCACGAGCAGTACTTC. Protein: CASSIGNDRSHEQYF. The variable domain in full, with the rest retrieved from reference TRBV19 and TRBJ2-7, is DGGITQSPKYLFRKEGQNVTLSCEQNLNHDAMYWYRQDPGQGLRLIYYSQIVNDFQKGDIAEGYSVSREKKESFPLTVTSAQKNPTAFYLCASSIGNDRSHEQYFGPGTRLTVT.

The V call is TRBV12-3 or TRBV12-4, the J call TRBJ2-4; TRBD1 or TRBD2 may be the D gene (7 bases each). The V and J ends lost 6 bases and 8 bases respectively, with 11 bases between them. The CDR3 spans 12 residues. The CDR3 sequence is CASRQGGDIQYF. The CDR3 nucleotides read TGTGCCAGCAGGCAGGGGGGGGACATTCAGTACTTC.

The CDR3 protein is CASSPRGGNTEAFF. CDR3 DNA: TGCGCCAGCAGCCCCAGGGGGGGGAACACTGAAGCTTTCTTT. This rearrangement joins TRBV5-1 to TRBJ1-1, with 7 nucleotides matching TRBD1. The CDR3 is 14 residues long. V shed 4 bases and J 1 base; nucleotides not matched to a gene: 4. Looked up from germline, CDR1 is SGHRS and CDR2 is YFSETQ.

The genes are TRBV7-2 and TRBJ2-7; TRBD1 matches at 7 bases. The CDR3 has 15 amino acids. The germline V gene encodes CDR1 SGHTA and CDR2 FQGNSA. J gave up 3 bases and V 5 bases, and 10 bases lay outside the gene matches. The CDR3 loop reads CASSLSGTVNYEQYF. DNA of the CDR3: TGTGCCAGCAGCCTATCAGGGACAGTCAACTACGAGCAGTACTTC.

J is TRBJ2-3 and V is TRBV6-2 or TRBV6-3; D unresolved. Germline CDR1 MNHEY, CDR2 SVGEGT. Trimming pared 6 bases from V and 2 bases from J, leaving 9 bases between. The CDR3 contains 13 residues. The CDR3 loop is CASSKDPTDTQYF. In nucleotides, the CDR3 is TGTGCCAGCAGCAAGGACCCCACAGATACGCAGTATTTT.

The gene calls are TRBV7-2 and TRBJ2-2; perhaps TRBD2 as D (6 bases). The CDR3 covers 14 residues. The V end lost 8 bases, the J end lost 0 bases, and 10 bases lay between the germline ends. Germline V CDR1 and CDR2: SGHTA, FQGNSA. This CDR3 reads CASWRAANTGELFF. As DNA, the CDR3 is TGTGCCAGCTGGAGGGCGGCGAACACCGGGGAGCTGTTTTTT.

The chain has TRBV18 and TRBJ2-1, with D perhaps TRBD2 (6 bases). The CDR3 covers 19 residues. Germline values: CDR1 KGHSH, CDR2 LQKENI. V dropped 1 base and J dropped 4 bases, with 23 bases sitting between them. DNA of the CDR3: TGTGCCAGCTCACCACTCGGTCCGGTCTCGGGAGTGACGTACAATGAGCAGTTCTTC. This encodes CASSPLGPVSGVTYNEQFF.

A note on this clone: This sample also contains other DNA sequences that code for the same CDR3. V gene TRBV18 combines with J gene TRBJ1-5; D remains ambiguous. Germline V gene sequence: CDR1 KGHSH, CDR2 LQKENI. The V end was cut by 4 bases, the J end by 1 base, with 5 bases between. The CDR3 loop spans 13 amino acids. In DNA form, the CDR3 reads TGTGCCAGCTCACTGGAGAGCAATCAGCCCCAGCATTTT. Protein sequence: CASSLESNQPQHF. Full variable domain (outside the CDR3, taken from reference TRBV18 and TRBJ1-5): NAGVMQNPRHLVRRRGQEARLRCSPMKGHSHVYWYRQLPEEGLKFMVYLQKENIIDESGMPKERFSAEFPKEGPSILRIQQVVRGDSAAYFCASSLESNQPQHFGDGTRLSIL.

A single count supports this clone. This chain links TRBV28 with TRBJ1-1; D not resolved. The CDR3 totals 17 residues. Germline CDR1 and CDR2: MDHEN and SYDVKM. Trimming removed 4 bases at V and 1 base at J, with 19 bases between. The CDR3 loop is CASSSASREGPNTEAFF. The CDR3 nucleotides are TGTGCCAGCAGTTCCGCTTCGCGAGAGGGTCCGAACACTGAAGCTTTCTTT.

The rearrangement uses TRBV20-1 and TRBJ2-7; D call uncertain. Trimming took 5 bases from V and 6 from J, leaving 11 bases between them. The CDR3 sequence is 11 residues long. Looked up from germline, CDR1 is DFQATT and CDR2 is SNEGSKA (reference sequence). CDR3 nucleotides: TGCAGTGCTTCCTCCCGCGGCGAGCAGTACTTC. It is translated as CSASSRGEQYF.